A selection of T cell receptor beta chains follows, all from one sample in a study of immune characteristics of hereditary and idiopathic chronic pancreatitis. The protocol was immunoSEQ multiplex PCR, while the TCRdb copy is restricted to in-frame clones and leaves out a portion. There are some 15,000 clones in the sample; more than 60% occur only once, and 13% to 15% lies in the top ten. Sequences were obtained from pancreas tissue with hereditary chronic pancreatitis. The origin of the receptors is a human donor with chronic pancreatitis. Each CDR3 is given with its conserved first and last residue. A D gene is named only where the DNA matches it firmly. The size field is filled for only some rows; it gives once, few, many or a size class.

NA	TRBV18	TRBJ2-1	NA	TGTGCCAGCTCACCACTTCGTAATGAGCAGTTCTTC	CASSPLRNEQFF
once	TRBV28	TRBJ2-4	TRBD2	TGTGCCAGCAGGATAGCGGGAACAAACATTCAGTACTTC	CASRIAGTNIQYF
NA	TRBV6-4	TRBJ2-7	TRBD1	TGTGCCAGCAGTGACTCGGACAGGGGCGAGCAGTACTTC	CASSDSDRGEQYF
few	TRBV24-1	TRBJ2-5	NA	TGTGCCACCAGTGCAGGGCGGGCAGGAGAGACCCAGTACTTC	CATSAGRAGETQYF
few	TRBV29-1	TRBJ1-5	TRBD1	TGCAGCGTCGAGACAGGGACCCAGCCCCAGCATTTT	CSVETGTQPQHF
NA	TRBV6-4	TRBJ2-1	TRBD2	TGTGCCAGCAGTGACCGAGCGGGAGGGGGCTACAATGAGCAGTTCTTC	CASSDRAGGGYNEQFF
NA	TRBV7-9	TRBJ2-7	NA	TGTGCCAGCAGCTTATGGGGCGGAAGCGAGCAGTACTTC	CASSLWGGSEQYF
NA	TRBV6-5	TRBJ1-6	NA	TGTGCCAGCAGTTACTCCGTAAGAGATTCACCCCTCCACTTT	CASSYSVRDSPLHF
NA	TRBV5-6	TRBJ2-5	TRBD1	TGTGCCAGCAGCTTCGGGACAGGCAAAGAGACCCAGTACTTC	CASSFGTGKETQYF
NA	TRBV28	TRBJ1-1	TRBD1	TGTGCCAGCTGGGACAGGGCGCCAGAAGCTTTCTTT	CASWDRAPEAFF
NA	TRBV5-1	TRBJ2-3	NA	TGCGCCAGCAGCTTGGCCCCCAGCACAGATACGCAGTATTTT	CASSLAPSTDTQYF
NA	TRBV27	TRBJ2-7	TRBD1	TGTGCCAGCAGCACCCTGGGACAGGGGGTCCACGAGCAGTACTTC	CASSTLGQGVHEQYF
NA	TRBV6-6	TRBJ2-5	TRBD2	TGTGCCAGCAGTCTAAGGGGTGGGTTGGTAGCGGGAGGTGAGACCCAGTACTTC	CASSLRGGLVAGGETQYF
NA	TRBV5-1	TRBJ1-3	NA	TGCGCCAGCAGCTTAGCAGGCCTTAGCTCTGGAAACACCATATATTTT	CASSLAGLSSGNTIYF
NA	TRBV4-1	TRBJ2-1	TRBD2	TGCGCCAGCAGCCAACGGACTAGCGGGACCTCCTACAATGAGCAGTTCTTC	CASSQRTSGTSYNEQFF
NA	TRBV2	TRBJ2-7	NA	TGTGCCAGCAGTGACACTGGCACTTCCTACGAGCAGTACTTC	CASSDTGTSYEQYF
NA	TRBV6-5	TRBJ2-7	NA	TGTGCCAGCAGTAACGATCGGGCAGGTATTTACGAGCAGTACTTC	CASSNDRAGIYEQYF
NA	TRBV7-2	TRBJ2-3	NA	TGTGCCAGCAGCTTATTATTCTCAGATACGCAGTATTTT	CASSLLFSDTQYF
few	TRBV29-1	TRBJ2-5	TRBD2	TGCAGCGTTCCGCGTGAACCCTCCGGGACTAGACCAGAGACCCAGTACTTC	CSVPREPSGTRPETQYF
NA	TRBV3-1/TRBV3-2	TRBJ2-4	TRBD1	TGTGCCAGCGGGCAGGGGGCCGTTCAAAACATTCAGTACTTC	CASGQGAVQNIQYF
NA	TRBV4-1	TRBJ2-7	NA	TGCGCCAGCAGCCAAGCGGTAGCTGGGGGGGCCGAGCAGTACTTC	CASSQAVAGGAEQYF
NA	TRBV5-1	TRBJ2-2	NA	TGCGCCAGCAGCTTGGTCGCGGGTTCCACCGGGGAGCTGTTTTTT	CASSLVAGSTGELFF
NA	TRBV18	TRBJ2-7	TRBD2	TGTGCCAGCTCCTTGGGAGCGGGAGTGGGGGAGCAGTACTTC	CASSLGAGVGEQYF
NA	TRBV6-5	TRBJ2-3	NA	TGTGCCAGCGCCCCTAACAGGGCAGATACGCAGTATTTT	CASAPNRADTQYF
NA	TRBV15	TRBJ2-7	NA	TGTGCCACCAAGTCCGAACTAGCTTCTTACGAGCAGTACTTC	CATKSELASYEQYF
NA	TRBV7-2	TRBJ2-3	TRBD2	TGTGCCAGCAGCTTAGTAGCGGGAGGGGGGGATACGCAGTATTTT	CASSLVAGGGDTQYF
NA	TRBV29-1	TRBJ2-7	TRBD1	TGCAGCGTTGAAGGAGGGGGCCACGAGCAGTACTTC	CSVEGGGHEQYF
NA	TRBV4-1	TRBJ2-1	NA	TGCGCCAGCAGCCTCCGGGTCTACAATGAGCAGTTCTTC	CASSLRVYNEQFF
NA	TRBV6-4	TRBJ2-2	NA	TGTGCCAGCAGTGCCAGCGGGAACACCGGGGAGCTGTTTTTT	CASSASGNTGELFF
NA	TRBV5-8	TRBJ2-7	NA	TGTGCCAGCAACTTTCAACCGGGACTCAAGGACGAGCAGTACTTC	CASNFQPGLKDEQYF
NA	TRBV7-6	TRBJ2-5	TRBD2	TGTGCCAGCAGCCCCAGAGCGGGAGCTAGAGAGACCCAGTACTTC	CASSPRAGARETQYF
NA	TRBV10-1	TRBJ2-5	NA	TGCGCCAGCAGTGAGCGAAGTCCCTCGGGTGTGGCCCAGTACTTC	CASSERSPSGVAQYF
NA	TRBV5-5	TRBJ2-5	TRBD1	TGTGCCAGCAGCGCGGGACAGGGTTATTCGGAGACCCAGTACTTC	CASSAGQGYSETQYF
few	TRBV28	TRBJ2-1	NA	TGTGCCAGCAAACGGGACCAAAGAAACAATGAGCAGTTCTTC	CASKRDQRNNEQFF
NA	TRBV5-1	TRBJ2-1	NA	TGCGCCAGCAGCCCCCTGGTAAGCACTGAGCAGTTCTTC	CASSPLVSTEQFF
NA	TRBV2	TRBJ1-1	NA	TGTGCCAGCAGTGAAGAGGGGACCACTGAAGCTTTCTTT	CASSEEGTTEAFF
NA	TRBV7-6	TRBJ2-2	NA	TGTGCCAGCAGCTTAGAAGCTAGCATCAACACCGGGGAGCTGTTTTTT	CASSLEASINTGELFF
NA	TRBV28	TRBJ1-1	TRBD1	TGTGCCAGCAGTCTTAGGACAGGTGGAGCTTTCTTT	CASSLRTGGAFF
once	TRBV6-4	TRBJ1-2	NA	TGTGCCAGCAGTGACTCGACAGAGGCCTATGGCTACACCTTC	CASSDSTEAYGYTF
once	TRBV7-9	TRBJ2-1	NA	TGTGCTAGCAGCCGGCTGGGTCGTGAGCAGTTCTTC	CASSRLGREQFF